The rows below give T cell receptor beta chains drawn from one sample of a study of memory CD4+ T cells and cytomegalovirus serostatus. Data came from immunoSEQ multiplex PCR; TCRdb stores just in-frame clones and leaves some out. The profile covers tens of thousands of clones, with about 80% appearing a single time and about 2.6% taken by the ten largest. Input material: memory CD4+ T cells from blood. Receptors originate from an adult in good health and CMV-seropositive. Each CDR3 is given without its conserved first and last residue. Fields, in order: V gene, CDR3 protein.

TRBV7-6 ASSLGVEQF
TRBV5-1 ASSLKSQGSEKLF
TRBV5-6 ASSLLGLPYEQY
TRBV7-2 ASSFWTSGQETQY
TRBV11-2 ASSQRTTLNTGELF
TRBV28 ASSLTNEKEQY
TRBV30 AWSPDMNTEAF
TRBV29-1 SVGHGADQPQH
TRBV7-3 ASRGTGELF
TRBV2 ASSSGNIQY